The 17 T cell receptor beta chains presented below share a single source sample, sequenced in a study of T cells in Graves' hyperthyroidism and ophthalmopathy. Template material for amplifying TCR beta CDR3 regions consisted of RNA transcripts. The HTBI primer set was used in a first-round RT-PCR of the TCR CDR3. TCRdb itself ran the multiplex PCR reads through MiXCR, one entry per CDR3 protein. The data show more than 500,000 distinct CDR3 sequences, over 35% seen once. The sequenced material came from peripheral blood or thyroid tissue (not recorded which). Receptors were obtained from an adult woman with Graves' disease, either hyperthyroidism or ophthalmopathy (not recorded which).

This clonotype was observed a few times. This sequence joins TRBV29-1 and TRBJ2-7; 9 bases fit TRBD1. Germline CDR1 SQVTM, CDR2 ANQGSEA. CDR3 size: 13 residues. J lost 3 bases, V lost 6 bases, and 6 bases had no gene match. The CDR3 nucleotides read TGCAGCGTCCCGGGACAGGGCGACTACGAGCAGTACTTC. As protein: CSVPGQGDYEQYF.

The V call is TRBV7-2, the J call TRBJ2-2, with 7 bases fitting TRBD1. The CDR3 consists of 16 residues. Germline CDR1 is SGHTA and CDR2 is FQGNSA. Trimming removed 3 bases from V and 4 bases from J; junction bases left unmatched: 8. In DNA, the CDR3 is TGTGCCAGCAGCTTCAGGGGGAGAAGGAGCACCGGGGAGCTGTTTTTT. The encoded protein is CASSFRGRRSTGELFF.

The chain employs TRBV2 and TRBJ1-6, with TRBD1 as a possible D gene (6 bases). This CDR3 has 14 residues. Trimming cost V 6 bases and J 7 bases, with 13 bases left between them. Germline V gene lookup returns CDR1 SNHLY and CDR2 FYNNEI. The CDR3 spells CASRRGISNSPLHF. DNA of the CDR3: TGTGCCAGCAGAAGGGGGATTAGCAATTCACCCCTCCACTTT.

This clonotype was seen a single time. The final CDR3 position lacks the conserved phenylalanine or tryptophan, pointing to a likely read error. The DNA is left out, because the CDR3 cannot be placed on it with certainty; the CDR3 is given as TCRdb lists it. The chain joins TRBV24-1 to TRBJ1-4; the table names TRBD1, a call not compared with the DNA. Both ends counted, the CDR3 spans 8 residues. CDR1 and CDR2 (germline): KGHDR, SFDVKD. The chain's CDR3 is CATSDPGH.

This clonotype was recorded many times. V gene TRBV11-1 combines with J gene TRBJ1-1; the D gene is possibly TRBD1 (6 bases). Germline CDR1 reads SGHAT; CDR2 reads FQDESV (reference sequence). The V end was cut by 4 bases, the J end by 5 bases, with 11 bases between. The CDR3 extends over 13 amino acids. The CDR3 DNA reads TGTGCCAGCAGCTCAACAGGGAGGACTGAAGCTTTCTTT. It specifies CASSSTGRTEAFF.

This clonotype was recorded a few times. The V and J genes are TRBV7-9 and TRBJ2-7; 8 nucleotides match TRBD1. The V gene end was trimmed by 5 bases and the J gene end by 0 bases; junction bases not matched to a gene: 6. Germline CDR1 SEHNR, CDR2 FQNEAQ (reference sequence). This CDR3 has 15 residues. The CDR3 here is CASSHRDRPSYEQYF. CDR3 sequence (DNA): TGTGCCAGCAGCCACCGGGACAGGCCCTCCTACGAGCAGTACTTC.

This chain joins TRBV27 and TRBJ2-7; TRBD1 matches at 9 bases. The CDR3 length is 14 residues. Germline CDR1 MNHEY, CDR2 SMNVEV (reference sequence). V shed 4 bases and J 3 bases; nucleotides not matched to a gene: 4. CDR3 sequence: CASSSDRGFYEQYF. The CDR3 DNA follows: TGTGCCAGCAGTTCGGACAGGGGCTTCTACGAGCAGTACTTC.

The V call is TRBV7-6, the J call TRBJ1-1; the D is unclear. Looked up from germline, CDR1 is SGHVS and CDR2 is FNYEAQ. This CDR3 has 13 amino acids. Trimming cost V 1 base and J 6 bases, with 9 bases left between them. The CDR3 protein is CASSLDPTAEAFF. The CDR3 nucleotides are TGTGCCAGCAGCTTAGACCCCACCGCTGAAGCTTTCTTT.

This clonotype has only a few counts. This chain connects TRBV9 to TRBJ1-2; no firm D call. Trimming cost V 4 bases and J 6 bases, with 16 bases left between them. The CDR3 contains 14 residues. The germline gives CDR1 SGDLS, CDR2 YYNGEE. The CDR3 region is CASSPGFEDDGYTF. In DNA form, the CDR3 reads TGTGCCAGCAGCCCTGGCTTCGAGGATGATGGCTACACCTTC.

The V and J genes are TRBV7-3 and TRBJ1-1; tentatively, D is TRBD1 (5 bases). CDR1 and CDR2 (germline): SGHTA, FQGTGA. V lost 5 bases to trimming and J lost 2 bases, with 18 bases between them. The CDR3 length is 16 residues. The CDR3 loop reads CASSRYRGDGNTEAFF. The CDR3 bases are TGTGCCAGCAGCCGCTATAGGGGAGATGGAAACACTGAAGCTTTCTTT.

V is TRBV6-5 and J is TRBJ2-7; no clear D gene. This CDR3 is 13 amino acids long. V was trimmed by 5 bases and J by 6 bases, leaving 14 bases between them. Germline CDR1 reads MNHEY; CDR2 reads SVGAGI. The CDR3 DNA sequence: TGTGCCAGCAGTGTCCCCGGTCATCGCGAGCAGTACTTC. It yields the protein CASSVPGHREQYF.

This chain connects TRBV20-1 to TRBJ1-2, with D tentatively TRBD1 (5 bases). V was pared by 3 bases and J by 6 bases, with 20 bases between. This CDR3 is built from 15 residues. The germline gives CDR1 DFQATT, CDR2 SNEGSKA (reference sequence). The CDR3 DNA reads TGCAGTGCTAGGTACAGGAACACCGGGGACGATGGCTACACCTTC. Translation: CSARYRNTGDDGYTF.

This clonotype has at least ten counts. This chain uses TRBV20-1 with TRBJ2-5; D not resolved. Trimming took off 3 bases at V and 4 bases at J, with 6 bases between the two ends. The CDR3 is 11 residues long. Germline lookup yields CDR1 DFQATT and CDR2 SNEGSKA (reference sequence). The CDR3 DNA is TGCAGTGCTAGTAAGGGAGAGACCCAGTACTTC. Translation: CSASKGETQYF.

This clonotype was recorded at least ten times. The chain joins TRBV6-6 to TRBJ1-2; TRBD1 aligns across 9 bases. The V segment lost 4 bases and the J segment 3 bases; nucleotides outside the gene matches: 6. CDR1 and CDR2 from the germline V gene are MNHNY and SVGAGI (reference sequence). CDR3 length equals 15 residues. The chain's CDR3 is CASSSPQGADYGYTF. The CDR3, as DNA: TGTGCCAGCAGTTCCCCACAGGGGGCGGACTATGGCTACACCTTC.

This chain links TRBV7-4 with TRBJ1-1; D not resolved. The CDR3 sequence is 13 residues long. The germline V gene encodes CDR1 SGHVT and CDR2 SQSDAQ. Trimming cost V 5 bases and J 4 bases, with 11 bases left between them. CDR3 coding DNA: TGTGCCAGCAGCCGCACAGAATCCACTGAAGCTTTCTTT. Translated, it gives CASSRTESTEAFF.

The V and J genes are TRBV20-1 and TRBJ1-4; TRBD1 aligns across 10 bases. This CDR3 contains 14 residues. V lost 2 bases, J lost 14 bases, and 11 bases stayed unmatched. From germline, CDR1 is DFQATT and CDR2 SNEGSKA (reference sequence). The CDR3 region is CSARWTGGLRGLFF. The CDR3 nucleotides are TGCAGTGCTAGATGGACAGGGGGTCTTCGGGGGCTGTTTTTT.

CDR3 loop: CASSGSVDLEFNQPQHF. Written as DNA, the CDR3 is TGTGCCAGCAGCGGTTCGGTCGACCTGGAGTTCAATCAGCCCCAGCATTTT. The chain links TRBV12-3 or TRBV12-4 to TRBJ1-5, with D unresolved. The CDR3 has 17 amino acids. V was pared by 6 bases and J by 3 bases, with 21 bases between.